The source of this T cell receptor (beta chain) is a study of blood T cell repertoires in COVID-19. The CDR3 runs to 18 residues. Trimming took 3 bases from V and 10 from J; bases not matched to a gene: 17. From germline, CDR1 is KGHSH and CDR2 LQKENI. Measured with immunoSEQ multiplex PCR; TCRdb has only the in-frame clones, and not every one. The table records 130,000 or so clones, 87% of them present only once. The genes are TRBV18 and TRBJ1-4; the match to TRBD1 covers 10 bases. Sequenced: peripheral blood. This receptor was taken from a man in his fifties or sixties with active COVID-19. The DNA of the CDR3 is TGTGCCAGCTCACCCCTCCCGGGACAGGGGAGGACCTCTGGAAAACTGTTTTTT. Translating gives CASSPLPGQGRTSGKLFF. The full variable domain, its missing parts supplied by reference TRBV18 and TRBJ1-4, is NAGVMQNPRHLVRRRGQEARLRCSPMKGHSHVYWYRQLPEEGLKFMVYLQKENIIDESGMPKERFSAEFPKEGPSILRIQQVVRGDSAAYFCASSPLPGQGRTSGKLFFGSGTQLSVL.